The clone carrying this T cell receptor (beta chain) has more than one count but fewer than ten. Its target is not known. This entry belongs to a study of beta chain features in type 1 diabetes. General study findings and limits: TCRB repertoires of naive, central memory and Treg cells appeared more similar among patients than among healthy donors. In every one of the four CD4+ subsets, TCRB CDR3s were moderately but significantly shorter in Type 1 diabetes patients.

The whole isolated RNA underwent reverse transcription, so sequencing captured expressed TCRB transcripts. The protocol was immunoSEQ multiplex PCR, while the TCRdb copy is restricted to in-frame clones and leaves out a portion. The sample lists 600,000 or so clones, over 12% seen once, with 0.035% to 0.04% in the top ten. The material sequenced was naive CD4+ T cells from blood. The clonotype originates from a man younger than 35 with type 1 diabetes.

CDR3: CAWTKAGGRITKTQYF. In DNA form, the CDR3 reads TGTGCCTGGACGAAAGCGGGGGGCAGGATTACAAAGACCCAGTACTTC. V usage is TRBV30 and J usage is TRBJ2-5; 9 nucleotides agree with TRBD2. This CDR3 region has 16 residues. Germline V CDR1 and CDR2: GTSNPN, SVGIG (reference sequence). V trimming: 4 bases; J trimming: 6 bases; junction bases outside the gene matches: 15.